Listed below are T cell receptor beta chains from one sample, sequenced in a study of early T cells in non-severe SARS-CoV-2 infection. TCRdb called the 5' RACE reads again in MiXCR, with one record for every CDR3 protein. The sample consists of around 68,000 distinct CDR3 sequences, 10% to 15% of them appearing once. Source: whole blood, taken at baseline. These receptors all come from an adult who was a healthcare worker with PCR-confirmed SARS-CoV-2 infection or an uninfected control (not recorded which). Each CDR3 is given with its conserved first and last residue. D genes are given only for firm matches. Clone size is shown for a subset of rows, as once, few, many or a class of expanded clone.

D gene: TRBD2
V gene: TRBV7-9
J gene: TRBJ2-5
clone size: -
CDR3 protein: CASNPAGLVETQYF
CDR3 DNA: TGTGCCAGCAACCCCGCGGGACTAGTAGAGACCCAGTACTTC

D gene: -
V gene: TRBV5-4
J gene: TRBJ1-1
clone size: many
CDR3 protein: CASSLAQELNTEAFF
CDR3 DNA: TGTGCCAGCAGCTTGGCACAGGAGCTGAACACTGAAGCTTTCTTT

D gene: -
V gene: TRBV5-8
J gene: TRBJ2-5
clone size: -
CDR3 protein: CASSLVQGKTQYF
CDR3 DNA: TGTGCCAGCAGCTTGGTGCAGGGGAAGACCCAGTACTTC

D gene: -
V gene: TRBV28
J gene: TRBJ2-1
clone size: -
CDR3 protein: CASSPTGKFPLNEQFF
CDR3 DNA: TGTGCCAGCAGTCCCACCGGCAAATTCCCTCTTAATGAGCAGTTCTTC

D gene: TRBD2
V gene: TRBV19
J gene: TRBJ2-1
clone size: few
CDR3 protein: CASSIPASGDNEQFF
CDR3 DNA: TGTGCCAGTAGTATTCCCGCTAGCGGGGACAATGAGCAGTTCTTC

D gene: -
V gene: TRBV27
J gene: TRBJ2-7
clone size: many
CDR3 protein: CASSLGASYEQYF
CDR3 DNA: TGTGCCAGCAGTTTAGGGGCTTCCTACGAGCAGTACTTC

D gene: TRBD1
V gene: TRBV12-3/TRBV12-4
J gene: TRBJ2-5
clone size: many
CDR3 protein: CASSPGTGGGETQYF
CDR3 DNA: TGTGCCAGCAGTCCGGGGACAGGGGGCGGTGAGACCCAGTACTTC

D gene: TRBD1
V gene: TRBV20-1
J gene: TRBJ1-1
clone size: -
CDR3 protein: CSARVPGQLNTEAFF
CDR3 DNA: TGCAGTGCTAGAGTCCCGGGACAGCTGAACACTGAAGCTTTCTTT

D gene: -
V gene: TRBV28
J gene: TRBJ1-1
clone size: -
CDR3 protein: CASKGDGAVAFF
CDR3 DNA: TGTGCCTCCAAGGGGGACGGCGCTGTAGCTTTCTTT

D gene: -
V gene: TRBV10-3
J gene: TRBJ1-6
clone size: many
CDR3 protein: CAISDWEGGAYNSPLHF
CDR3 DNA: TGTGCCATCAGTGATTGGGAGGGAGGAGCCTATAATTCACCCCTCCACTTT

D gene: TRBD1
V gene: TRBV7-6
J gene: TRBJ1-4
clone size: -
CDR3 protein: CASSRQGARTNEKLFF
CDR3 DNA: TGTGCCAGCAGCAGACAGGGGGCAAGAACTAATGAAAAACTGTTTTTT

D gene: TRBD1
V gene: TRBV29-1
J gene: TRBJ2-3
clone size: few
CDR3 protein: CSVAGQGFADTQYF
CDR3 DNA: TGCAGCGTTGCCGGACAGGGGTTTGCAGATACGCAGTATTTT

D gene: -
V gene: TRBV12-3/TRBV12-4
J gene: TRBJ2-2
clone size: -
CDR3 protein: CASSPTQSTGELFF
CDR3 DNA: TGTGCCAGCAGTCCAACACAGAGCACCGGGGAGCTGTTTTTT

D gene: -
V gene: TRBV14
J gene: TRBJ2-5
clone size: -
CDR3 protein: CASSQVINAQETQYF
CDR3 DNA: TGTGCCAGCAGCCAAGTAATTAACGCCCAAGAGACCCAGTACTTC

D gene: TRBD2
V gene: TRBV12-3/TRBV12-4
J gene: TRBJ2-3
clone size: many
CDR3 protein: CASSPGTREGDTQYF
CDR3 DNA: TGTGCCAGCAGCCCCGGGACTAGGGAAGGAGATACGCAGTATTTT

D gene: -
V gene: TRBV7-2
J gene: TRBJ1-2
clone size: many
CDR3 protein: CASSSKDSNYGYTF
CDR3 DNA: TGTGCCAGCAGCTCTAAGGACAGTAACTATGGCTACACCTTC

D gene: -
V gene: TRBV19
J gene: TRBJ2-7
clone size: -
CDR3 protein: CASSITKGYEQYF
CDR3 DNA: TGTGCCAGTAGTATAACGAAGGGTTACGAGCAGTACTTC

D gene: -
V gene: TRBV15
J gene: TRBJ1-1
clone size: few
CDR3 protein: CATSRDRGVAEAFF
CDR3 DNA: TGTGCCACCAGCAGAGATAGGGGAGTAGCTGAAGCTTTCTTT

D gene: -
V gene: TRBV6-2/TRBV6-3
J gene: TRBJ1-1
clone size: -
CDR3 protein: CASRPGPVNTEAFF
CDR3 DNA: TGTGCCAGCAGGCCCGGACCGGTGAACACTGAAGCTTTCTTT

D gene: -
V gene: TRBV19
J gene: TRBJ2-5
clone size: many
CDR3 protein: CASSLSIVETQYF
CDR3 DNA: TGTGCCAGTAGTCTGTCGATTGTAGAGACCCAGTACTTC

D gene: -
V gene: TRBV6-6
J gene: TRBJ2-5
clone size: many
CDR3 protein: CASSYPTGRQETQYF
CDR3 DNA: TGTGCCAGCAGTTACCCGACAGGTCGACAAGAGACCCAGTACTTC

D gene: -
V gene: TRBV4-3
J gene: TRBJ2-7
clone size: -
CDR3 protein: CASSQGNGPTYEQYF
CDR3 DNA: TGCGCCAGCAGCCAAGGCAACGGCCCCACCTACGAGCAGTACTTC

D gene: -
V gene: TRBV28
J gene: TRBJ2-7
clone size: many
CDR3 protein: CASSLSHEQYF
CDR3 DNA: TGTGCCAGCAGTTTATCCCACGAGCAGTACTTC

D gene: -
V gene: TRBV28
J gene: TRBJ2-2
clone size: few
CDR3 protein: CASSKTENTGELFF
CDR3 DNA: TGTGCCAGCAGCAAGACAGAGAACACCGGGGAGCTGTTTTTT

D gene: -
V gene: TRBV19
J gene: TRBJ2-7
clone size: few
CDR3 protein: CASSDKSSYEQYF
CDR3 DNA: TGTGCCAGTAGCGACAAGAGCTCCTACGAGCAGTACTTC

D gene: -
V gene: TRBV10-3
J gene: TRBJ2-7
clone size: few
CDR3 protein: CAISVHGYEQYF
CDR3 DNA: TGTGCCATCAGTGTGCATGGTTACGAGCAGTACTTC

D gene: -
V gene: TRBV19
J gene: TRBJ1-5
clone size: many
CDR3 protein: CASSPGDYSNQPQHF
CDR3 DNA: TGTGCCTCCTCCCCAGGAGACTATAGCAATCAGCCCCAGCATTTT

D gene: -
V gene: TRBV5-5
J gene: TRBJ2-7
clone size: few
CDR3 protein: CASSWGPRFDAYEQYF
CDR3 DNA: TGTGCCAGCAGCTGGGGACCGCGATTTGATGCCTACGAGCAGTACTTC

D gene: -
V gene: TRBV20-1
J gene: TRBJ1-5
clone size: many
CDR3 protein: CSAREGEGNQPQHF
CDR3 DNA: TGCAGTGCTAGAGAGGGGGAGGGGAATCAGCCCCAGCATTTT

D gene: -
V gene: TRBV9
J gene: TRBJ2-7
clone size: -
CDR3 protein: CASSGSGGTYSYEQYF
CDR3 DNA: TGTGCCAGCAGCGGATCTGGGGGGACCTACTCCTACGAGCAGTACTTC

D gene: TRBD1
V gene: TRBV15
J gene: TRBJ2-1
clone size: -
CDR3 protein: CATRRQGSGNEQFF
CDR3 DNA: TGTGCCACCCGGAGACAGGGGTCTGGGAATGAGCAGTTCTTC

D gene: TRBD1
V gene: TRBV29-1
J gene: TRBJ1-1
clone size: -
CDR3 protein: CSVQTGVVSTEAFF
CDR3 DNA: TGCAGCGTTCAGACAGGGGTCGTGAGCACTGAAGCTTTCTTT

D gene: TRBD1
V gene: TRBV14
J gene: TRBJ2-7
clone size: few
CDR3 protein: CASSYQTGGLTDEQYF
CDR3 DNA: TGTGCCAGCAGCTACCAGACAGGGGGCTTAACTGACGAGCAGTACTTC

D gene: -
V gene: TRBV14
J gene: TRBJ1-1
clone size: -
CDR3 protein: CASSQSRGRNTEAFF
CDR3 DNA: TGTGCCAGCAGCCAATCGAGGGGCAGGAACACTGAAGCTTTCTTT

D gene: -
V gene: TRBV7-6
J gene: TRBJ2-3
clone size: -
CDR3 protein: CASSPPDLAQYF
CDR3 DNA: TGTGCCAGCAGTCCCCCCGACTTGGCGCAGTATTTT

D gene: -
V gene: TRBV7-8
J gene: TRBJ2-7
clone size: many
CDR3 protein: CASTSNSGSLYF
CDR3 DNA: TGTGCCAGCACCTCTAACTCGGGGTCTTTGTACTTC